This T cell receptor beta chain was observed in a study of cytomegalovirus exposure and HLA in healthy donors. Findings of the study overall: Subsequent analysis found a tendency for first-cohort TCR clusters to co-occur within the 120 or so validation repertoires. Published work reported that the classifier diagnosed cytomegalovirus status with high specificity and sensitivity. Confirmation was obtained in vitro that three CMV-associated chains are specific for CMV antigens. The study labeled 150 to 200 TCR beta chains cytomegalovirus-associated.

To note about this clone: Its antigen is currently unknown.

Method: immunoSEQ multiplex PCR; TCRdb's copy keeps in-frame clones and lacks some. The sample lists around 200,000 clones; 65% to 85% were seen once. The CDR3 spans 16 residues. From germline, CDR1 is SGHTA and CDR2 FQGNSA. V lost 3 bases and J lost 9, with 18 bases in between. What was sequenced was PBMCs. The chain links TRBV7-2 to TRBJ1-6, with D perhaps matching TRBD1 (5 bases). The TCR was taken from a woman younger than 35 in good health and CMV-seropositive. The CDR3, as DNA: TGTGCCAGCAGCTTTTCGGGGCTGGGAGGAGGTTCACCCCTCCACTTT. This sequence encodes CASSFSGLGGGSPLHF.